A single sample is the source of the 24 T cell receptor beta chains below, sequenced in a study of blood T cell repertoires in COVID-19. Using immunoSEQ multiplex PCR, the repertoire was profiled, and TCRdb retains in-frame clones only, with some absent. The repertoire has 70,000 to 95,000 clones, around 86% of them found once; the top ten carry under 30%. Sequenced: peripheral blood. These receptor sequences come from a human donor in a cohort sampled during active COVID-19.

The gene calls are TRBV10-1 and TRBJ2-3; unclear D gene. V dropped 4 bases and J dropped 1 base, with 6 bases sitting between them. CDR1 and CDR2 (germline): WNHNN, SYGVQD (reference sequence). The CDR3 covers 13 residues. The CDR3 DNA is TGCGCCAGCAGTGGTCAGGGCACAGATACGCAGTATTTT. Protein product: CASSGQGTDTQYF.

This sequence joins TRBV23-1 and TRBJ2-7, with TRBD1 matching 9 bases. TRBV23-1 is an ORF, and what it does is uncertain. There are 16 residues in the CDR3. V dropped 2 bases and J dropped 6; count of bases not matched to a gene: 11. The CDR3 sequence is CASSQTGGNTPGEQYF. CDR3 nucleotides: TGCGCCAGCAGTCAAACAGGGGGCAATACCCCCGGCGAGCAGTACTTC.

CDR3 region: CASSLGRGGEQFF. CDR3 DNA sequence: TGTGCCAGCAGCTTAGGGAGGGGTGGTGAGCAGTTCTTC. The chain recombines TRBV7-2 with TRBJ2-1, with D possibly being TRBD2 (6 bases). The V end lost 1 base, the J end lost 9 bases, and 10 bases lay between the germline ends. Per the germline V gene, CDR1 is SGHTA and CDR2 is FQGNSA. This CDR3 contains 13 residues.

The CDR3 is CAIRAGDGNSPLHF. For the CDR3, the DNA is TGTGCCATCAGGGCAGGGGATGGAAATTCACCCCTCCACTTT. The rearrangement links TRBV10-3 to TRBJ1-6, with a tentative D call TRBD1 (6 bases). V lost 6 bases and J lost 7, with 13 bases in between. Germline V gene sequence: CDR1 ENHRY, CDR2 SYGVKD. The CDR3 spans 14 residues.

This clone was recorded only once. This chain links TRBV15 with TRBJ1-5; 7 bases align to TRBD1. Per the germline V gene, CDR1 is LNHNV and CDR2 is YYDKDF (reference sequence). The CDR3 is made up of 15 amino acids. V lost 1 base, J lost 1 base, and 1 base stayed unmatched. As DNA, the CDR3 is TGTGCCACCAGCAGAGTGGGACAGAGCAATCAGCCCCAGCATTTT. Translated: CATSRVGQSNQPQHF.

The rearrangement uses TRBV7-8 and TRBJ2-1; a possible D gene is TRBD1 (6 bases). The germline gives CDR1 SGHVS, CDR2 FQNEAQ. The CDR3 has 14 residues. V was shortened by 5 bases and J by 4 bases, with 12 bases between the two germline ends. In DNA, the CDR3 is TGTGCCAGCAGCACCGGGACACCTTACAATGAGCAGTTCTTC. Protein: CASSTGTPYNEQFF.

CDR3 coding DNA: TGTGCCAGCAGTTTATCCGCAAATAGGGAGGGTTACTATGGCTACACCTTC. Translating gives CASSLSANREGYYGYTF. The rearrangement links TRBV27 to TRBJ1-2, with unresolved D. Germline-derived CDR1 and CDR2 are MNHEY and SMNVEV (reference sequence). Trimming pared 0 bases from V and 3 bases from J, leaving 17 bases between. CDR3 length equals 17 residues.

This clone was observed a single time. This chain links TRBV11-2 with TRBJ2-1, with 7 bases lining up with TRBD1. This CDR3 is 15 amino acids long. CDR1 is SGHAT, CDR2 FQNNGV, per germline. V was pared by 4 bases and J by 3 bases, with 6 bases of the junction left unmatched. The CDR3, as DNA: TGTGCCAGCAGCTCCGACAGGGTTCGCTACAATGAGCAGTTCTTC. Amino acid sequence: CASSSDRVRYNEQFF.

The chain employs TRBV9 and TRBJ2-1; TRBD1 might be the D (5 bases). The V end lost 0 bases, the J end lost 4 bases, and 11 bases lay between the germline ends. CDR1 and CDR2 from the germline V gene are SGDLS and YYNGEE. The CDR3 contains 15 residues. The CDR3 region is CASSVVETAYNEQFF. CDR3 nucleotide sequence: TGTGCCAGCAGCGTAGTGGAGACAGCATACAATGAGCAGTTCTTC. Full variable domain (outside the CDR3, taken from reference TRBV9 and TRBJ2-1): DSGVTQTPKHLITATGQRVTLRCSPRSGDLSVYWYQQSLDQGLQFLIQYYNGEERAKGNILERFSAQQFPDLHSELNLSSLELGDSALYFCASSVVETAYNEQFFGPGTRLTVL.

This rearrangement joins TRBV4-3 to TRBJ1-5, with 7 positions matching TRBD1. CDR3 length: 18 residues. Germline V lookup: CDR1 LGHNA, CDR2 YSLEER. The J segment lost 6 bases and the V segment lost 1 base, leaving 15 bases of the junction unmatched. DNA for the CDR3: TGCGCCAGCAGCCAAGGAGGCAGGGGGGCTGACCTTACTCAGCCCCAGCATTTT. Translation: CASSQGGRGADLTQPQHF.

The V call is TRBV5-5, the J call TRBJ2-5; 8 nucleotides line up with TRBD1. Germline CDR1 SGHKS, CDR2 YYEKEE (reference sequence). The CDR3 is 14 amino acids. After removal of 3 bases from V and 4 bases from J, the junction contained 5 bases not matched to a gene. This CDR3 reads CASSWTGKGETQYF. The DNA of the CDR3 is TGTGCCAGCAGCTGGACAGGGAAGGGAGAGACCCAGTACTTC.

This rearrangement joins TRBV5-4 to TRBJ2-5; 8 positions agree with TRBD2. The germline CDR1 and CDR2 sequences are SGHNT and YYREEE (reference sequence). V shed 4 bases and J 5 bases; nucleotides not matched to a gene: 10. This CDR3 has 15 residues. Here the CDR3 reads CASSARAGATETQYF. In nucleotides, the CDR3 is TGTGCCAGCAGCGCCAGAGCGGGGGCAACGGAGACCCAGTACTTC.

V is TRBV18 and J is TRBJ1-2; 7 nucleotides match TRBD1. V was pared by 2 bases and J by 4 bases, with 4 bases of the junction left unmatched. The CDR3 sequence is 14 residues long. Germline CDR1 and CDR2: KGHSH and LQKENI. CDR3 DNA: TGTGCCAGCTCACCAATGACAGGGCCCTATGGCTACACCTTC. Translation: CASSPMTGPYGYTF.

The genes are TRBV11-3 and TRBJ2-3, with D perhaps matching TRBD1 (6 bases). The length of the CDR3 is 14 residues. Germline V gives CDR1 SGHNT, CDR2 YENEEA. Trimming left V 0 bases short and J 9 bases short, with 13 bases between. CDR3 in amino acids: CASSLDRATGTQYF. CDR3 bases: TGTGCCAGCAGCTTAGATAGGGCCACAGGGACGCAGTATTTT.

The chain joins TRBV6-5 to TRBJ2-7; D perhaps matches TRBD1 (6 bases). The CDR3 totals 14 residues. Germline V gene lookup returns CDR1 MNHEY and CDR2 SVGAGI. V lost 7 bases to trimming and J lost 1 base, with 14 bases between them. CDR3 in amino acids: CASNLGGPSYEQYF. CDR3 nucleotide sequence: TGTGCCAGCAATCTAGGGGGACCTTCCTACGAGCAGTACTTC.

The chain has TRBV5-4 and TRBJ2-3, with 7 bases identical to TRBD1. The CDR3 spans 16 residues. The germline CDR1 and CDR2 sequences are SGHNT and YYREEE (reference sequence). J lost 1 base, V lost 0 bases, and 5 bases had no gene match. CDR3 nucleotide sequence: TGTGCCAGCAGCTTGGACGGGACAGCCCGCACAGATACGCAGTATTTT. It yields the protein CASSLDGTARTDTQYF.

The chain uses TRBV6-7 and TRBJ1-1, with D hard to call. TRBV6-7 is an ORF, and what it does is uncertain. The CDR3 extends over 9 amino acids. The V end lost 6 bases, the J end lost 8 bases, and 4 bases lay between the germline ends. In nucleotides, the CDR3 is TGTGCCAGCAGCCAGGAAGCTTTCTTT. Translating it yields CASSQEAFF.

The chain uses TRBV7-8 and TRBJ2-1; 7 nucleotides agree with TRBD2. J was trimmed by 0 bases and V by 4 bases; bases with no gene match: 3. CDR1 and CDR2 (germline): SGHVS, FQNEAQ. This CDR3 region has 15 residues. DNA for the CDR3: TGTGCCAGCAGCTCGGGGGAGGGCTCCTACAATGAGCAGTTCTTC. This gives the protein CASSSGEGSYNEQFF. Complete variable domain (other parts from reference TRBV7-8 and TRBJ2-1): GAGVSQSPRYKVAKRGQDVALRCDPISGHVSLFWYQQALGQGPEFLTYFQNEAQLDKSGLPSDRFFAERPEGSVSTLKIQRTQQEDSAVYLCASSSGEGSYNEQFFGPGTRLTVL.

V and J are TRBV5-1 and TRBJ1-2; 7 bases are shared with TRBD1. The CDR3 totals 18 residues. Trimming took 0 bases from V and 7 from J; bases not matched to a gene: 18. The germline V gene has CDR1 SGHRS and CDR2 YFSETQ. The CDR3 DNA sequence: TGCGCCAGCAGCTTGGCAGGTGCGGGACAGAGCCTCTACGGTGGCTACACCTTC. Encoded protein: CASSLAGAGQSLYGGYTF.

The V call is TRBV7-9, the J call TRBJ2-3; TRBD2 aligns across 8 bases. V was pared by 5 bases and J by 3 bases, with 7 bases of the junction left unmatched. This CDR3 is built from 15 residues. CDR1 and CDR2 (germline): SEHNR, FQNEAQ (reference sequence). The CDR3 DNA sequence: TGTGCCAGCAGCCATGGGCCGGGGGGGACAGATACGCAGTATTTT. The encoded protein is CASSHGPGGTDTQYF.

The chain couples TRBV6-2 or TRBV6-3 to TRBJ1-1; D call uncertain. The CDR3 consists of 12 residues. V lost 5 bases and J lost 2, with 6 bases in between. Germline V gene data show CDR1 as MNHEY and CDR2 as SVGEGT. CDR3 sequence: CASSQLNTEAFF. In nucleotides, the CDR3 is TGTGCCAGCAGTCAACTCAACACTGAAGCTTTCTTT.

The V and J genes are TRBV10-3 and TRBJ2-1; D possibly corresponds to TRBD2 (6 bases). Germline CDR1 and CDR2: ENHRY and SYGVKD. The CDR3 spans 16 residues. Trimming removed 10 bases from V and 2 bases from J, with 21 bases in between. The CDR3 coding sequence is TGTGCCACCCAAGACTATTCGGGGGTTGCCTACAATGAGCAGTTCTTC. Translating it yields CATQDYSGVAYNEQFF.

In this sample, this clone turned up many times. Other nucleotide sequences in the sample specify the same CDR3. The chain is built from TRBV9 and TRBJ2-7; 8 bases fit TRBD2. The CDR3 totals 15 residues. CDR1 and CDR2 from the germline V gene are SGDLS and YYNGEE. The J segment lost 0 bases and the V segment lost 4 bases, leaving 6 bases of the junction unmatched. This chain's CDR3 is CASSPSGTSSYEQYF. The CDR3 DNA reads TGTGCCAGCAGCCCCTCAGGGACTAGCTCCTACGAGCAGTACTTC.

The sample holds a few counts of this clone. The chain combines TRBV9 with TRBJ2-1, with 7 nucleotides matching TRBD1. Germline V gene lookup returns CDR1 SGDLS and CDR2 YYNGEE. This CDR3 is built from 15 residues. The J segment lost 6 bases and the V segment lost 0 bases, leaving 6 bases of the junction unmatched. CDR3 coding DNA: TGTGCCAGCAGCGTAGGAACAGGGGTGGGCAATGAGCAGTTCTTC. Translating gives CASSVGTGVGNEQFF.